The next 21 T cell receptor beta chains were all read from a single sample in a study of T-cell memory formation after mild COVID-19. TCRdb used MiXCR to reprocess the 5' RACE reads, holding one entry per CDR3 protein. Of around 150,000 distinct CDR3 sequences in the sample, around 10% were seen once. Sequencing used PBMCs or a T cell subset sorted from them (not recorded which). These receptors were obtained from a young man who had mild COVID-19 (a few samples of this study predate the infection). Cell type and time point are not known.

The table lists this clonotype with many counts. The chain carries TRBV12-3 or TRBV12-4 and TRBJ1-3; the D is unclear. The CDR3 covers 12 residues. Trimming removed 10 bases from V and 2 bases from J, with 9 bases in between. The DNA for the CDR3 is TGTGCCAATGCGTGGGCTGGAAACACCATATATTTT. Translation: CANAWAGNTIYF.

The sample holds a few counts of this clonotype. The V and J genes are TRBV7-2 and TRBJ1-2; D not resolved. In germline, CDR1 is SGHTA, CDR2 FQGNSA. The CDR3 is 13 amino acids. Between the trimmed V and J ends, which lost 5 bases and 2 bases, there was a span of 9 bases. CDR3 region: CASSPATNYGYTF. As DNA, the CDR3 is TGTGCCAGCAGCCCGGCCACGAACTATGGCTACACCTTC.

This chain links TRBV7-9 with TRBJ2-1; 8 bases align to TRBD1. Germline loops: CDR1 SEHNR, CDR2 FQNEAQ (reference sequence). This CDR3 has 15 amino acids. V lost 5 bases and J lost 5; bases outside the gene matches: 8. CDR3 coding DNA: TGTGCCAGCAGCGACCCTCGACAGGGGAACAATGAGCAGTTCTTC. Protein: CASSDPRQGNNEQFF.

This clonotype has at least ten counts. The rearrangement joins TRBV6-5 to TRBJ2-7; D tentatively fits TRBD1 or TRBD2 (6 bases each). Germline V gene sequence: CDR1 MNHEY, CDR2 SVGAGI. The CDR3 contains 14 residues. Trimming stripped 7 bases from V and 2 bases from J, with 15 bases between. This chain's CDR3 is CASKEAGQPYEQYF. In nucleotides, the CDR3 is TGTGCCAGCAAAGAGGCGGGACAACCCTACGAGCAGTACTTC.

This clonotype showed up just a few times. The rearrangement uses TRBV5-1 and TRBJ1-1, with 8 positions matching TRBD1. Germline CDR1 SGHRS, CDR2 YFSETQ. V was pared by 3 bases and J by 11 bases, with 18 bases of the junction left unmatched. The CDR3 totals 16 residues. CDR3 sequence reads: CASSSNPTGASLEAFF. CDR3 nucleotides: TGCGCCAGCAGCTCGAACCCGACAGGGGCGAGCCTGGAGGCTTTCTTT.

This clonotype was seen more than once but under ten times. J is TRBJ1-2 and V is TRBV12-3 or TRBV12-4, with D hard to call. The ends were cut back, 1 base at V and 4 bases at J, with 10 bases in the middle. CDR3 length equals 14 residues. CDR3 in amino acids: CASSLEGSVYGYTF. CDR3 nucleotide sequence: TGTGCCAGCAGTTTAGAGGGCAGCGTCTATGGCTACACCTTC.

V and J are TRBV4-3 and TRBJ1-5; D is unclear. The CDR3 extends over 15 amino acids. V lost 0 bases to trimming and J lost 2 bases, with 8 bases between them. The V gene's germline CDR1 is LGHNA and CDR2 YSLEER. CDR3 coding DNA: TGCGCCAGCAGCCAAGACCATCTTGGCAATCAGCCCCAGCATTTT. This gives the protein CASSQDHLGNQPQHF.

This clonotype was seen ten or more times. The CDR3 spells CASSFYGTEKNIQYF. In nucleotides, the CDR3 is TGTGCCAGCAGCTTCTATGGGACAGAAAAAAACATTCAGTACTTC. This chain joins TRBV7-2 and TRBJ2-4; TRBD1 matches at 7 bases. V dropped 3 bases and J dropped 4; count of bases not matched to a gene: 6. The CDR3 has 15 residues. Germline CDR1 SGHTA, CDR2 FQGNSA. The entire variable domain, with the rest obtained from reference TRBV7-2 and TRBJ2-4, is as follows: GAGVSQSPSNKVTEKGKDVELRCDPISGHTALYWYRQSLGQGLEFLIYFQGNSAPDKSGLPSDRFSAERTGGSVSTLTIQRTQQEDSAVYLCASSFYGTEKNIQYFGAGTRLSVL.

V and J are TRBV5-1 and TRBJ1-1, with D possibly TRBD1 on 5 matching bases. This CDR3 comprises 17 residues. The V gene's germline CDR1 is SGHRS and CDR2 YFSETQ. The V gene lost 0 bases and the J gene lost 2 bases, with 17 bases spanning the gap. CDR3 in DNA: TGCGCCAGCAGCTTGGTGGTGACGAATGGGGGAAACACTGAAGCTTTCTTT. This codes for CASSLVVTNGGNTEAFF.

At least ten counts were recorded for this clonotype. V is TRBV12-3 or TRBV12-4 and J is TRBJ2-6; D ambiguous. This CDR3 has 13 residues. V was cut by 6 bases and J by 0 bases, with 3 bases left in between. The CDR3 sequence: CASRLSGANVLTF. The CDR3 DNA follows: TGTGCCAGCAGACTCTCTGGGGCCAACGTCCTGACTTTC.

This clonotype was detected a few times. V and J are TRBV20-1 and TRBJ1-3, with TRBD1 as a possible D gene (5 bases). V lost 8 bases, J lost 2 bases, and 13 bases lay in between. The CDR3 contains 13 residues. The V gene's germline CDR1 is DFQATT and CDR2 SNEGSKA (reference sequence). CDR3 sequence: CSTPGRAGNTIYF. The CDR3 coding sequence is TGCAGTACACCGGGACGCGCTGGAAACACCATATATTTT.

This clonotype has just a few counts. The gene calls are TRBV5-1 and TRBJ2-5; unclear D gene. Germline values: CDR1 SGHRS, CDR2 YFSETQ. CDR3 length: 12 residues. The ends were cut back, 6 bases at V and 5 bases at J, with 11 bases in the middle. The CDR3 nucleotides read TGCGCCAGCAATGAGCTTGGGGAGACCCAGTACTTC. Its translation is CASNELGETQYF.

The chain couples TRBV29-1 to TRBJ1-1; D is uncertain. Germline-derived CDR1 and CDR2 are SQVTM and ANQGSEA. Trimming pared 7 bases from V and 3 bases from J, leaving 12 bases between. This CDR3 has 12 amino acids. CDR3 region: CSATRPYTEAFF. CDR3 bases: TGCAGCGCGACGCGACCTTACACTGAAGCTTTCTTT.

The chain links TRBV7-2 to TRBJ1-6; D perhaps matches TRBD1 (5 bases). The CDR3 sequence is 15 residues long. The V end was cut by 4 bases, the J end by 6 bases, with 13 bases between. The germline V gene encodes CDR1 SGHTA and CDR2 FQGNSA. The CDR3 DNA is TGTGCCAGCAGCTCCATGGGGCGGATTAATTCACCCCTCCACTTT. It specifies CASSSMGRINSPLHF.

This chain joins TRBV7-8 and TRBJ1-3; a possible D gene is TRBD1 (5 bases). V was trimmed by 6 bases and J by 0 bases, leaving 12 bases between them. The germline V gene has CDR1 SGHVS and CDR2 FQNEAQ. The CDR3 totals 15 residues. The CDR3 sequence: CASRAGYGSGNTIYF. As DNA, the CDR3 is TGTGCCAGCAGAGCAGGGTACGGCTCTGGAAACACCATATATTTT.

This clonotype was seen a handful of times. This chain uses TRBV7-2 with TRBJ1-5; 10 bases fit TRBD1. CDR1 and CDR2 (germline): SGHTA, FQGNSA. The CDR3 runs to 16 residues. The ends lost 1 base at V and 7 bases at J; junction bases unmatched: 7. CDR3 sequence (DNA): TGTGCCAGCAGCTTAGGTCCCCGGACAGGGGGACAGCCCCAGCATTTT. This translates into CASSLGPRTGGQPQHF.

There are a few counts of this clonotype. The CDR3 is CASSQAWAIPSSGANVLTF. In DNA, the CDR3 is TGCGCCAGCAGCCAAGCCTGGGCGATCCCGAGCTCTGGGGCCAACGTCCTGACTTTC. V usage is TRBV4-3 and J usage is TRBJ2-6; D remains ambiguous. Trimming stripped 1 base from V and 0 bases from J, with 16 bases between. This CDR3 has 19 residues. Looked up from germline, CDR1 is LGHNA and CDR2 is YSLEER.

This clonotype was seen a few times. V usage is TRBV7-8 and J usage is TRBJ1-4; no reliable D call. V was pared by 7 bases and J by 4 bases, with 16 bases between. CDR3 length equals 15 residues. The germline CDR1 and CDR2 sequences are SGHVS and FQNEAQ. CDR3 protein: CASTSARISNEKLFF. The CDR3 nucleotides read TGTGCCAGCACCTCAGCCCGAATCAGTAATGAAAAACTGTTTTTT. The full variable domain, with the rest looked up from reference TRBV7-8 and TRBJ1-4, is GAGVSQSPRYKVAKRGQDVALRCDPISGHVSLFWYQQALGQGPEFLTYFQNEAQLDKSGLPSDRFFAERPEGSVSTLKIQRTQQEDSAVYLCASTSARISNEKLFFGSGTQLSVL.

J is TRBJ2-1 and V is TRBV12-3 or TRBV12-4; 7 bases are shared with TRBD2. J was trimmed by 10 bases and V by 6 bases; bases with no gene match: 15. The CDR3 runs 15 residues. CDR3 DNA: TGTGCCAGCAGGTTTCAGCGGGGCTTGGAGGGCGAGCAGTTCTTC. This translates into CASRFQRGLEGEQFF.

A word on this clonotype: This may be a read error: a much more frequent sequence differs by one nucleotide. V and J are TRBV12-3 or TRBV12-4 and TRBJ2-5; D may be TRBD2 (6 bases). The CDR3 length is 13 residues. Trimming pared 8 bases from V and 5 bases from J, leaving 15 bases between. Written as DNA, the CDR3 is TGTGCCAGCTTCCCCGTGGCGGGGGAGACCCAGTACTTC. Its translation is CASFPVAGETQYF.

The CDR3 DNA sequence: TGTGCCAGCAGCGTAGTGGGTCAAGGCGACTATGGCTACACCTTC. The encoded protein is CASSVVGQGDYGYTF. This rearrangement joins TRBV9 to TRBJ1-2; D gene uncertain. Germline values: CDR1 SGDLS, CDR2 YYNGEE. The CDR3 totals 15 residues. V lost 0 bases to trimming and J lost 3 bases, with 12 bases between them.